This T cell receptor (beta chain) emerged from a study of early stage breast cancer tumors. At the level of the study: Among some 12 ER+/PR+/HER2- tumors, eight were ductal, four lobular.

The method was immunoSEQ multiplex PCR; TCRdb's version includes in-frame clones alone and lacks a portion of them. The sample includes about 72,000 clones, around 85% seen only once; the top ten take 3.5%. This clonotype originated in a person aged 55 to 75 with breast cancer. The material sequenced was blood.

Written as DNA, the CDR3 is TGTGCCAGCAGTTATAACCAAGAGACCCAGTACTTC. It codes for CASSYNQETQYF. This chain uses TRBV28 with TRBJ2-5, with D uncertain. The length of the CDR3 is 12 residues. V was cut by 4 bases and J by 0 bases, with 3 bases left in between. In germline, CDR1 is MDHEN, CDR2 SYDVKM.